Sequencing of this TCR beta chain was carried out in a study of blood T cell repertoires in COVID-19. Looking at the study overall: Collection of acute and convalescent COVID-19 samples took place in the United States, Italy and Spain.

In the original analysis: Estimation of nucleated cell counts was performed using reference gene primer amplification. The table came from immunoSEQ multiplex PCR; TCRdb's copy has only in-frame clones and leaves some out. V and J calls and clone size follow that table, whereas D and trimming were derived from the DNA. Here the sample spans hundreds of thousands of clones, roughly 76% being singletons. Germline CDR1 GTSNPN, CDR2 SVGIG (reference sequence). V shed 1 base, J shed 11 bases, and the junction held 11 bases outside the gene matches. The CDR3 loop spans 14 amino acids. Patients of the Seattle cohort, enrolled during active infection, were followed longitudinally.

The TCR originated in an elderly woman with COVID-19, enrolled during active disease. The chain combines TRBV30 with TRBJ1-1; 9 bases match TRBD1. The source material was peripheral blood. In DNA, the CDR3 is TGTGCCTGGAGTGAATTCGGGGGACAGGGTAGGGCTTTCTTT. Translating it yields CAWSEFGGQGRAFF.